Below are 22 T cell receptor beta chains sequenced from a single sample in a study of T cell clones after liver transplantation. The table came from immunoSEQ multiplex PCR; TCRdb's copy has only in-frame clones and leaves some out. This table has 70,000 or so clones, over 85% appearing once. The sequenced sample was CD4+ T cells from blood, obtained before liver transplant. These receptors all come from a human donor who received a liver transplant.

This sequence joins TRBV5-8 and TRBJ1-1; D remains unclear. This CDR3 has 14 residues. Germline loops: CDR1 SGHTS, CDR2 YDEGEE. Trimming cost V 3 bases and J 1 base, with 10 bases left between them. The CDR3 is CASSSMTTNTEAFF. CDR3 DNA sequence: TGTGCCAGCAGCTCGATGACAACGAACACTGAAGCTTTCTTT.

The chain recombines TRBV20-1 with TRBJ2-3; no definite D call. The CDR3 is 11 amino acids. Trimming took off 6 bases at V and 7 bases at J, with 11 bases between the two ends. The V gene's germline CDR1 is DFQATT and CDR2 SNEGSKA (reference sequence). CDR3 in DNA: TGCAGTGCCCCGGGTACAAATACGCAGTATTTT. Translating gives CSAPGTNTQYF.

The chain recombines TRBV7-6 with TRBJ1-1; tentatively, D is TRBD1 (6 bases). Germline V gene sequence: CDR1 SGHVS, CDR2 FNYEAQ. With 5 bases removed from V and 5 bases from J, the gap between germline ends came to 15 bases. This CDR3 spans 14 amino acids. The CDR3 sequence is CASSREGVRTEAFF. The CDR3 coding sequence is TGTGCCAGCAGCCGTGAGGGGGTTCGGACTGAAGCTTTCTTT.

The gene calls are TRBV7-2 and TRBJ2-5, with 11 bases lining up with TRBD2. Germline-derived CDR1 and CDR2 are SGHTA and FQGNSA. This CDR3 has 16 residues. The V segment lost 1 base and the J segment 4 bases; nucleotides outside the gene matches: 5. The CDR3: CASSLGGLAGGETQYF. The CDR3 bases are TGTGCCAGCAGCTTAGGGGGCCTAGCGGGAGGAGAGACCCAGTACTTC.

The chain combines TRBV13 with TRBJ2-5; 12 bases are shared with TRBD2. Trimming cost V 4 bases and J 4 bases; bases outside gene matches: 4. CDR1 PRHDT and CDR2 FYEKMQ come from the germline V gene (reference sequence). The CDR3 totals 15 residues. The CDR3: CASSSRLAGVETQYF. Written as DNA, the CDR3 is TGTGCCAGCAGCTCTCGACTAGCGGGAGTAGAGACCCAGTACTTC.

This chain uses TRBV28 with TRBJ2-3, with 8 bases lining up with TRBD2. J gave up 0 bases and V 5 bases, and 4 bases lay outside the gene matches. The CDR3 extends over 15 amino acids. The germline V gene has CDR1 MDHEN and CDR2 SYDVKM. CDR3 DNA: TGTGCCAGCAGTCCGCCTAGCGGGAGCACAGATACGCAGTATTTT. This sequence encodes CASSPPSGSTDTQYF.

The gene calls are TRBV11-3 and TRBJ1-1; D unclear. The CDR3 has 12 residues. The V gene lost 5 bases and the J gene lost 4 bases, with 8 bases spanning the gap. Germline V gives CDR1 SGHNT, CDR2 YENEEA. The CDR3 bases are TGTGCCAGCAGCATTATAGGCACTGAAGCTTTCTTT. This gives the protein CASSIIGTEAFF.

The genes are TRBV5-1 and TRBJ2-3; 13 bases match TRBD2. CDR1 and CDR2 from the germline V gene are SGHRS and YFSETQ. CDR3 length equals 15 residues. Losses at the gene ends were 4 bases for V and 6 bases for J; bases not matched to a gene: 5. CDR3 nucleotide sequence: TGCGCCAGCAGCCGGACTAGCGGGAGTTTCGATACGCAGTATTTT. Amino acid sequence: CASSRTSGSFDTQYF.

This rearrangement joins TRBV19 to TRBJ1-5; D is perhaps TRBD1 (5 bases). Germline V lookup: CDR1 LNHDA, CDR2 SQIVND (reference sequence). Trimming pared 6 bases from V and 2 bases from J, leaving 14 bases between. CDR3 size: 15 residues. CDR3 sequence: CASSPHGGGNQPQHF. In DNA form, the CDR3 reads TGTGCCAGTAGCCCCCACGGGGGGGGCAATCAGCCCCAGCATTTT.

This chain connects TRBV4-2 to TRBJ1-1; D remains ambiguous. The CDR3 is 13 amino acids. Trimming removed 1 base from V and 7 bases from J, with 10 bases in between. Germline lookup yields CDR1 LGHNA and CDR2 YNFKEQ. CDR3 coding DNA: TGTGCCAGCAGCCAAGGGGGAGCCGGTGAAGCTTTCTTT. Residues: CASSQGGAGEAFF.

This chain links TRBV5-1 with TRBJ2-5; D gene uncertain. This CDR3 is built from 14 residues. Trimming removed 4 bases from V and 1 base from J, with 11 bases in between. Germline lookup yields CDR1 SGHRS and CDR2 YFSETQ. This chain's CDR3 is CASSPGGTQETQYF. The DNA for the CDR3 is TGCGCCAGCAGCCCCGGTGGAACCCAAGAGACCCAGTACTTC.

The chain recombines TRBV7-9 with TRBJ2-7; 7 positions agree with TRBD2. Germline trimming cut 5 bases from V and 2 bases from J; bases unmatched to any gene: 12. Germline V gene sequence: CDR1 SEHNR, CDR2 FQNEAQ (reference sequence). The CDR3 is 16 residues long. CDR3 protein: CASSPRSGLVTYEQYF. In DNA form, the CDR3 reads TGTGCCAGCAGCCCGCGTTCAGGACTAGTAACCTACGAGCAGTACTTC.

About this clone itself: Distinct nucleotide sequences in the sample also encode this CDR3. V gene TRBV5-4 combines with J gene TRBJ1-1; 9 bases fit TRBD1. Germline values: CDR1 SGHNT, CDR2 YYREEE (reference sequence). Trimming removed 4 bases from V and 5 bases from J; junction bases left unmatched: 9. The CDR3 is made up of 15 amino acids. This chain's CDR3 is CASSRRTGGGTEAFF. In DNA form, the CDR3 reads TGTGCCAGCAGCCGCCGCACAGGGGGCGGAACTGAAGCTTTCTTT.

The V and J genes are TRBV4-3 and TRBJ2-5, with D possibly being TRBD1 (5 bases). Germline lookup yields CDR1 LGHNA and CDR2 YSLEER. This CDR3 region has 13 residues. V was clipped by 1 base and J by 5 bases, with 8 bases between them. This CDR3 reads CASSQGSGETQYF. CDR3 nucleotides: TGCGCCAGCAGCCAAGGGTCAGGGGAGACCCAGTACTTC.

This chain connects TRBV6-5 to TRBJ2-5, with a weak D call TRBD1 (6 bases). Germline assignment: CDR1 MNHEY and CDR2 SVGAGI. The V end lost 2 bases, the J end lost 1 base, and 11 bases lay between the germline ends. The CDR3 is 15 residues long. CDR3 sequence reads: CASSYIGQFQETQYF. The CDR3 DNA reads as TGTGCCAGCAGTTACATCGGACAGTTCCAAGAGACCCAGTACTTC.

The chain recombines TRBV19 with TRBJ2-1; 8 positions agree with TRBD2. The junction had 7 bases not matched to a gene; V was cut back by 9 bases and J by 6 bases. The CDR3 is 13 residues long. CDR1 is LNHDA and CDR2 is SQIVND in the germline V gene (reference sequence). The CDR3 is CASAPGLGNEQFF. The CDR3 DNA sequence: TGTGCCAGCGCCCCGGGACTAGGCAATGAGCAGTTCTTC. The full variable domain, in which reference TRBV19 and TRBJ2-1 provide the parts outside the CDR3, is DGGITQSPKYLFRKEGQNVTLSCEQNLNHDAMYWYRQDPGQGLRLIYYSQIVNDFQKGDIAEGYSVSREKKESFPLTVTSAQKNPTAFYLCASAPGLGNEQFFGPGTRLTVL.

The chain is built from TRBV11-3 and TRBJ2-1; D is perhaps TRBD1 (5 bases). CDR3 length equals 15 residues. V shed 5 bases and J shed 7 bases, with 18 bases lying between them. Per the germline V gene, CDR1 is SGHNT and CDR2 is YENEEA. CDR3 loop: CASSPSQGKRNEQFF. Here the CDR3 DNA reads TGTGCCAGCAGCCCATCCCAGGGAAAACGTAATGAGCAGTTCTTC. The full variable domain, in which reference TRBV11-3 and TRBJ2-1 provide the parts outside the CDR3, is EAGVVQSPRYKIIEKKQPVAFWCNPISGHNTLYWYLQNLGQGPELLIRYENEEAVDDSQLPKDRFSAERLKGVDSTLKIQPAELGDSAVYLCASSPSQGKRNEQFFGPGTRLTVL.

V usage is TRBV5-5 and J usage is TRBJ1-4, with D possibly TRBD1 on 6 matching bases. The CDR3 runs 14 residues. Germline V gene data show CDR1 as SGHKS and CDR2 as YYEKEE (reference sequence). Deletions cut 1 base from V and 4 bases from J, with 8 bases between. DNA for the CDR3: TGTGCCAGCAGCTTGACAGGGCATAATGAAAAACTGTTTTTT. This sequence encodes CASSLTGHNEKLFF.

CDR3 nucleotide sequence: TGTGCCAGCAAGCGGGACGGGGGACAGACCTACGAGCAGTACTTC. This sequence encodes CASKRDGGQTYEQYF. This chain connects TRBV27 to TRBJ2-7, with D perhaps being TRBD1 or TRBD2 (7 bases each). V lost 7 bases and J lost 2, with 18 bases in between. Germline V gives CDR1 MNHEY, CDR2 SMNVEV (reference sequence). This CDR3 contains 15 residues.

V usage is TRBV6-7 and J usage is TRBJ1-2, with 10 bases that match TRBD1. TRBV6-7 falls under the ORF class, with uncertain function. V dropped 5 bases and J dropped 5; count of bases not matched to a gene: 8. The CDR3 consists of 15 residues. CDR3 bases: TGTGCCAGCAGTCAGGGACAGGGGTCTTTATATGGCTACACCTTC. Residues: CASSQGQGSLYGYTF.

The gene calls are TRBV5-1 and TRBJ2-3; a weak D match, TRBD2 (5 bases). The ends were cut back, 0 bases at V and 2 bases at J, with 10 bases in the middle. Germline CDR1 is SGHRS and CDR2 is YFSETQ. The CDR3 loop spans 15 amino acids. For the CDR3, the DNA is TGCGCCAGCAGCTTGGGACTATATGACACAGATACGCAGTATTTT. It specifies CASSLGLYDTDTQYF.

The V call is TRBV9, the J call TRBJ2-1; D unresolved. Trimming took off 0 bases at V and 10 bases at J, with 8 bases between the two ends. The CDR3 totals 12 residues. In germline, CDR1 is SGDLS, CDR2 YYNGEE. In nucleotides, the CDR3 is TGTGCCAGCAGCGTAGGTGTCAAGGAGCAGTTCTTC. Protein: CASSVGVKEQFF.